This T cell receptor (beta chain) emerged from a study of T cells in Graves' hyperthyroidism and ophthalmopathy. This clonotype was seen repeatedly, ten times or more. RNA transcripts provided the source from which TCR beta CDR3 regions were amplified. First-round RT-PCR targeting the TCR CDR3 was performed with the HTBI primer set. TCRdb ran MiXCR on the multiplex PCR reads and lists one entry per CDR3 protein. The sample has fewer than 650,000 distinct CDR3 sequences; around 15% are singletons. The patients, who ranged from 18 to 65 in age, presented with newly diagnosed hyperthyroidism lasting under 2 months. Based on clinical symptoms, serum thyroxine and TRAb, thyroid ultrasound and orbital computed tomography, diagnoses were reached. Trimming pared 5 bases from V and 0 bases from J, leaving 17 bases between. This CDR3 is 16 amino acids long. From germline, CDR1 is MDHEN and CDR2 SYDVKM.

The rearrangement joins TRBV28 to TRBJ2-7, with TRBD1 as a possible D gene (6 bases). The sequencing sample was made of blood. This sequence originates from a woman between 40 and 50 years old with Graves' hyperthyroidism. The CDR3 coding sequence is TGTGCCAGCAGTCCGATCGACAGGTCTAGCTCCTACGAGCAGTACTTC. Translation gives CASSPIDRSSSYEQYF. Supplemented by reference TRBV28 and TRBJ2-7, the full variable domain reads DVKVTQSSRYLVKRTGEKVFLECVQDMDHENMFWYRQDPGLGLRLIYFSYDVKMKEKGDIPEGYSVSREKKERFSLILESASTNQTSMYLCASSPIDRSSSYEQYFGPGTRLTVT.